Listed here is a single T cell receptor beta chain. The target antigen is unknown. These data are taken from a study of early T cells in non-severe SARS-CoV-2 infection. Study-wide context: From unsorted whole blood, bulk RNA was sequenced, and the chains remained unpaired.

Attachment of unique molecular identifiers was made to individual cDNA molecules. TCRdb reprocessed the 5' RACE reads with MiXCR, giving one entry per CDR3 protein. Here the sample spans 65,000 to 85,000 distinct CDR3 sequences, roughly 13% being singletons. Germline V gene data show CDR1 as MDHEN and CDR2 as SYDVKM. V was cut by 6 bases and J by 6 bases, with 21 bases left in between. The CDR3 totals 15 residues. General study findings and limits: Matches to VDJdb favored anti-spike CD8 responses and missed private and CD4 specificities.

Material: whole blood. The V and J genes are TRBV28 and TRBJ2-7; a possible D gene is TRBD2 (5 bases). This clonotype was sampled from an adult who was a healthcare worker with PCR-confirmed SARS-CoV-2 infection or an uninfected control (not recorded which). CDR3 loop: CASSLPGYSPSEQYF. The CDR3 region has the DNA TGTGCCAGCAGCCTTCCGGGGTACAGTCCCAGCGAGCAGTACTTC.